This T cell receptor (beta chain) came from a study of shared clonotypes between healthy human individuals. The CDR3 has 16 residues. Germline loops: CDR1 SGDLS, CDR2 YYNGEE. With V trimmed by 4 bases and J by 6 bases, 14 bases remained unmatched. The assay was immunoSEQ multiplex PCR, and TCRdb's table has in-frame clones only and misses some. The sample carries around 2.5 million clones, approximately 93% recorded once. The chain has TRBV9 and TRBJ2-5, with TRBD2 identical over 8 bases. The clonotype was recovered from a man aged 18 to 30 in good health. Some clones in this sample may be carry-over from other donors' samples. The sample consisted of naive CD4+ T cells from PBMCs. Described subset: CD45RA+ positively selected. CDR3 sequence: CASSPSGGSGTQTQYF. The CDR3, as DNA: TGTGCCAGCAGCCCCTCCGGTGGTAGCGGGACCCAGACCCAGTACTTC.